These T cell receptor beta chains were read from a single sample in a study of post-analysis software for immune sequencing data. TCRdb re-called the PCR reads with MiXCR, one entry per CDR3 protein. Of some 260,000 distinct CDR3 sequences listed, 35% to 45% were seen once; the top ten hold approximately 4.6%. The sequencing input was blood. These receptors came from a girl aged 5-17 years with multiple sclerosis. CDR3s include the opening cysteine and the closing phenylalanine or tryptophan. The D gene is left open where the match is weak. Only part of the rows carry a size: once, few, many, or a class if the clone is expanded.

CDR3 protein	CDR3 DNA	J gene	D gene	V gene	CDR3 length	clone size
CASSQYLAGGPNEQYF	TGTGCCAGCAGCCAATATCTAGCGGGAGGGCCCAATGAGCAGTACTTC	TRBJ2-5	TRBD2	TRBV7-8	16	NA
CASSLSGGRREKLFF	TGTGCCAGCAGTTTATCTGGGGGGCGCAGAGAAAAACTGTTTTTT	TRBJ1-4	NA	TRBV27	15	many
CGGMPSTDTQYF	TGCGGAGGGATGCCTAGCACAGATACGCAGTATTTT	TRBJ2-3	NA	TRBV20-1	12	NA
CASSFSGTNEKLFF	TGTGCCAGCAGTTTCTCCGGGACTAATGAAAAACTGTTTTTT	TRBJ1-4	NA	TRBV27	14	NA
CASSQDSPNLSPLHF	TGCGCCAGCAGCCAAGATTCCCCCAATTTGTCACCCCTCCACTTT	TRBJ1-6	NA	TRBV4-3	15	few
CASSMTGGRNQPQHF	TGTGCCAGTAGTATGACAGGGGGTCGCAATCAGCCCCAGCATTTT	TRBJ1-5	TRBD1	TRBV19	15	few
CASPRASGGYEQYF	TGCGCCAGTCCAAGGGCTAGCGGGGGCTACGAGCAGTACTTC	TRBJ2-7	TRBD2	TRBV4-3	14	NA
CASSYIPGTGGAGTDTQYF	TGTGCCAGCAGTTACATCCCCGGGACAGGGGGCGCCGGCACAGATACGCAGTATTTT	TRBJ2-3	TRBD1	TRBV6-5	19	NA
CASSLLAGGPKDTQYF	TGTGCCAGCAGCTTACTAGCGGGAGGGCCGAAGGATACGCAGTATTTT	TRBJ2-3	TRBD2	TRBV7-2	16	many
CASSYAPSYTGELFF	TGTGCCAGCAGTTACGCCCCATCTTACACCGGGGAGCTGTTTTTT	TRBJ2-2	NA	TRBV6-2/TRBV6-3	15	NA
CASSLGISGSSYEQYF	TGTGCCAGCAGCTTAGGAATTAGCGGGAGCTCCTACGAGCAGTACTTC	TRBJ2-7	TRBD2	TRBV7-2	16	NA